The sequence of this TCR beta chain was determined in a study of blood T cell repertoires in COVID-19. The wider study: There were acute and convalescent COVID-19 samples, and they came from the United States, Italy and Spain. In each case, the material was cDNA or gDNA derived from T cells, B-cell-depleted T cells, or PBMCs.

V shed 2 bases and J 1 base; nucleotides not matched to a gene: 4. Per the germline V gene, CDR1 is SGHRS and CDR2 is YFSETQ. The CDR3 covers 15 residues. As processed by the authors: Amplification of reference gene primers was used by the study to estimate nucleated cell counts. The repertoire was sequenced with immunoSEQ multiplex PCR; TCRdb's copy has only in-frame clones and lacks some. The V and J calls and clone size were taken over from that table, and D and trimming were inferred from the DNA. This sample carries about 23,000 clones, approximately 90% of them seen once, and the ten largest clones take around a sixth. This clone was observed a single time.

This chain joins TRBV5-1 and TRBJ2-3, with 7 bases fitting TRBD1. Source material: peripheral blood. This clonotype was obtained from a woman older than 75 with acute or convalescent COVID-19. The CDR3 DNA reads as TGCGCCAGCAGCTTAGGCGACAGGGGCACAGATACGCAGTATTTT. It yields the protein CASSLGDRGTDTQYF.